This TCR beta chain was recorded in a study of a mutant IDH1 vaccine in newly diagnosed glioma. In the case of this clone: Its antigen is undetermined.

This table comes from immunoSEQ multiplex PCR, and its TCRdb copy is limited to in-frame clones, with some not included. The data contain about 83,000 clones, 75% to 95% of them singletons. Notes on the study in general: Altogether, approximately 93% of patients exhibited vaccine-induced immune responses.

Time point specified: week 5, during vaccination. Topical imiquimod accompanied each vaccine dose, which consisted of 300 ug of mutant IDH1 20-mer peptide. This CDR3 contains 14 residues. Trimming removed 6 bases from V and 3 bases from J; junction bases left unmatched: 5. CDR1 is MDHEN, CDR2 SYDVKM, per germline. The rearrangement joins TRBV28 to TRBJ2-7; TRBD2 matches at 10 bases. The source of this sequence is a woman between 50 and 59 years old with glioma. This sample comprised PBMCs, obtained from a glioma patient whose treatment included an IDH1 peptide vaccine. In DNA form, the CDR3 reads TGTGCCAGCAGGTTAGCGGGAGGCGGCTACGAGCAGTACTTC. The encoded protein is CASRLAGGGYEQYF.